These 28 T cell receptor beta chains originate from one sample sequenced in a study of sequential checkpoint blockade in melanoma. Treatment here: randomized to nivolumab then ipilimumab (arm A) or the reverse (arm B). Assay used: immunoSEQ multiplex PCR; TCRdb lists only in-frame clones, some missing. Seen here are 35,000 to 50,000 clones, around 86% observed once, and the top ten hold around 12%. Sequencing used CD8+ T cells sorted from blood (inferred from file names), obtained from a patient given nivolumab and ipilimumab in sequence. The receptors originated from a human donor with melanoma.

The chain uses TRBV6-6 and TRBJ2-7; D is perhaps TRBD1 (6 bases). The CDR3 is 15 amino acids. Trimming shortened V by 2 bases and J by 0 bases, and 11 bases separated the two germline ends. The germline CDR1 and CDR2 sequences are MNHNY and SVGAGI (reference sequence). The CDR3 here is CASSYPGQSSYEQYF. DNA of the CDR3: TGTGCCAGCAGTTACCCGGGACAAAGCTCCTACGAGCAGTACTTC.

In this sample, this clone turned up many times. The CDR3 coding sequence is TGTGCCAGCAGTGAAATATTGACAGATAATTCACCCCTCCACTTT. This translates into CASSEILTDNSPLHF. The V and J genes are TRBV6-1 and TRBJ1-6; possibly TRBD1 for D (5 bases). Germline-derived CDR1 and CDR2 are MNHNS and SASEGT. The CDR3 is made up of 15 amino acids. Trimming took off 2 bases at V and 5 bases at J, with 10 bases between the two ends.

The V call is TRBV19, the J call TRBJ2-7; 13 bases fit TRBD2. Trimming took 6 bases from V and 3 from J; bases not matched to a gene: 5. Germline assignment: CDR1 LNHDA and CDR2 SQIVND (reference sequence). The CDR3 loop spans 15 amino acids. CDR3 loop: CASRGLAGFDYEQYF. The CDR3 bases are TGTGCCAGTAGGGGACTAGCGGGATTCGACTACGAGCAGTACTTC.

The rearrangement links TRBV7-2 to TRBJ1-1; D is unresolved. The CDR3 spans 12 residues. Trimming shortened V by 2 bases and J by 4 bases, and 5 bases separated the two germline ends. The germline V gene has CDR1 SGHTA and CDR2 FQGNSA. CDR3 in amino acids: CASSLWATEAFF. The DNA for the CDR3 is TGTGCCAGCAGCTTATGGGCCACTGAAGCTTTCTTT.

The chain combines TRBV6-5 with TRBJ2-2, with D perhaps TRBD2 (5 bases). Germline-derived CDR1 and CDR2 are MNHEY and SVGAGI. The CDR3 covers 15 residues. V lost 3 bases and J lost 5, with 13 bases in between. The CDR3 here is CASSYTGSTTGELFF. In DNA, the CDR3 is TGTGCCAGCAGTTATACGGGGAGCACGACCGGGGAGCTGTTTTTT.

This clone was found once. This sequence joins TRBV29-1 and TRBJ2-5; maybe TRBD2 (6 bases). The tail of the sequence fits TRBJ2-7 better, so the J call may be wrong. CDR3 length: 13 residues. In germline, CDR1 is SQVTM, CDR2 ANQGSEA. CDR3 loop: CSVESGVPNEQYF. DNA for the CDR3: TGCAGCGTTGAATCGGGAGTCCCCAACGAGCAGTACTTC.

The gene calls are TRBV7-3 and TRBJ2-6; D remains unclear. Germline lookup yields CDR1 SGHTA and CDR2 FQGTGA. The CDR3 has 12 residues. Trimming stripped 8 bases from V and 2 bases from J, with 4 bases between. The CDR3 sequence is CASGAGANVLTF. The CDR3 region has the DNA TGTGCCAGCGGAGCTGGGGCCAACGTCCTGACTTTC.

The chain links TRBV27 to TRBJ2-2; TRBD1 agrees at 8 bases. This CDR3 comprises 16 residues. Per the germline V gene, CDR1 is MNHEY and CDR2 is SMNVEV (reference sequence). The V segment lost 3 bases and the J segment 5 bases; nucleotides outside the gene matches: 8. CDR3 loop: CASSFGGQGGTGELFF. DNA for the CDR3: TGTGCCAGCAGTTTTGGAGGACAGGGTGGGACCGGGGAGCTGTTTTTT.

This chain links TRBV7-9 with TRBJ2-3, with a tentative D call TRBD2 (6 bases). The CDR3 is made up of 17 amino acids. Trimming cost V 1 base and J 5 bases, with 19 bases left between them. The germline V gene has CDR1 SEHNR and CDR2 FQNEAQ (reference sequence). The DNA for the CDR3 is TGTGCCAGCAGCTTAGTGTCGGGAGCCGCCCGCGGAGATACGCAGTATTTT. Residues: CASSLVSGAARGDTQYF.

The rearrangement joins TRBV7-2 to TRBJ2-1; D unresolved. V was pared by 2 bases and J by 2 bases, with 10 bases between. The germline gives CDR1 SGHTA, CDR2 FQGNSA. The CDR3 runs 15 residues. CDR3 protein: CASSLSGWPYNEQFF. The CDR3 coding sequence is TGTGCCAGCAGCTTATCTGGCTGGCCCTACAATGAGCAGTTCTTC.

The CDR3 protein is CASSFGTINEQFF. The CDR3 nucleotides read TGTGCCAGCAGTTTCGGGACAATCAATGAGCAGTTCTTC. J is TRBJ2-1 and V is TRBV27, with TRBD1 as a possible D gene (6 bases). CDR1 MNHEY and CDR2 SMNVEV come from the germline V gene (reference sequence). The CDR3 totals 13 residues. Trimming shortened V by 3 bases and J by 6 bases, and 9 bases separated the two germline ends.

The chain uses TRBV7-9 and TRBJ1-2, with TRBD1 matching 9 bases. This CDR3 has 16 residues. Germline V gene data show CDR1 as SEHNR and CDR2 as FQNEAQ (reference sequence). V shed 4 bases and J 5 bases; nucleotides not matched to a gene: 11. CDR3 DNA sequence: TGTGCCAGCAGCTCACAACAGGGGGCTTTTTTTTATGGCTACACCTTC. This gives the protein CASSSQQGAFFYGYTF.

This chain links TRBV6-5 with TRBJ2-3; D possibly corresponds to TRBD2 (6 bases). Deletions cut 2 bases from V and 4 bases from J, with 10 bases between. In germline, CDR1 is MNHEY, CDR2 SVGAGI. This CDR3 comprises 14 residues. DNA of the CDR3: TGTGCCAGCAGTTACCCGACTAGTGCAGATACGCAGTATTTT. Encoded protein: CASSYPTSADTQYF.

CDR3 nucleotides: TGTGCCAGCAGTTCCTTATACAATGAGCAGTTCTTC. It translates to CASSSLYNEQFF. This chain connects TRBV27 to TRBJ2-1; D unclear. V was clipped by 4 bases and J by 4 bases, with 5 bases between them. Germline CDR1 and CDR2: MNHEY and SMNVEV (reference sequence). CDR3 size: 12 residues.

The chain couples TRBV5-1 to TRBJ1-1; D uncertain. The CDR3 runs to 14 residues. With 0 bases removed from V and 0 bases from J, the gap between germline ends came to 6 bases. Germline assignment: CDR1 SGHRS and CDR2 YFSETQ. CDR3 DNA: TGCGCCAGCAGCTTGGCCCCAATGAACACTGAAGCTTTCTTT. Translating it yields CASSLAPMNTEAFF. The complete variable domain, with remaining parts taken from reference TRBV5-1 and TRBJ1-1, reads KAGVTQTPRYLIKTRGQQVTLSCSPISGHRSVSWYQQTPGQGLQFLFEYFSETQRNKGNFPGRFSGRQFSNSRSEMNVSTLELGDSALYLCASSLAPMNTEAFFGQGTRLTVV.

The V and J genes are TRBV5-1 and TRBJ2-7; TRBD1 matches at 9 bases. Per the germline V gene, CDR1 is SGHRS and CDR2 is YFSETQ. J lost 4 bases, V lost 2 bases, and 4 bases had no gene match. This CDR3 has 14 amino acids. The CDR3, as DNA: TGCGCCAGCAGCTTCCGGACAGGGGCATACGAGCAGTACTTC. It translates to CASSFRTGAYEQYF.

V usage is TRBV13 and J usage is TRBJ2-7, with D possibly being TRBD1 (6 bases). This CDR3 has 14 amino acids. Germline V gene data show CDR1 as PRHDT and CDR2 as FYEKMQ (reference sequence). V was trimmed by 5 bases and J by 3 bases, leaving 14 bases between them. The CDR3 spells CASSLRTANYEQYF. DNA for the CDR3: TGTGCCAGCAGCCTCCGGACAGCCAACTACGAGCAGTACTTC. Combining the CDR3 with reference TRBV13 and TRBJ2-7 gives the whole variable domain AAGVIQSPRHLIKEKRETATLKCYPIPRHDTVYWYQQGPGQDPQFLISFYEKMQSDKGSIPDRFSAQQFSDYHSELNMSSLELGDSALYFCASSLRTANYEQYFGPGTRLTVT.

The V call is TRBV9, the J call TRBJ1-3; tentative D call: TRBD1 (5 bases). The CDR3 is made up of 15 amino acids. The germline V and J ends were trimmed by 4 bases and 8 bases, with 19 bases remaining between them. Germline values: CDR1 SGDLS, CDR2 YYNGEE. CDR3 loop: CASSLRQLQADTIYF. CDR3 coding DNA: TGTGCCAGCAGCCTTCGACAGCTACAGGCAGACACCATATATTTT.

This clone was detected a few times. This rearrangement joins TRBV6-5 to TRBJ1-2, with 10 bases identical to TRBD1. Germline V gene data show CDR1 as MNHEY and CDR2 as SVGAGI. This CDR3 is 15 amino acids long. The junction had 6 bases not matched to a gene; V was cut back by 4 bases and J by 4 bases. For the CDR3, the DNA is TGTGCCAGCAGTTCAGCGACAGGGGGCGGCTATGGCTACACCTTC. It specifies CASSSATGGGYGYTF.

V gene TRBV11-2 combines with J gene TRBJ1-2; D gene unclear. The length of the CDR3 is 13 residues. Germline loops: CDR1 SGHAT, CDR2 FQNNGV. Trimming took off 4 bases at V and 2 bases at J, with 8 bases between the two ends. CDR3 amino acids: CASSSYENYGYTF. CDR3 sequence (DNA): TGTGCCAGCAGCTCGTACGAGAACTATGGCTACACCTTC.

The CDR3 region is CAWNDGTSMNTEAFF. The CDR3 DNA is TGTGCCTGGAATGACGGGACATCTATGAACACTGAAGCTTTCTTT. This chain joins TRBV30 and TRBJ1-1; TRBD1 might be the D (6 bases). V was trimmed by 4 bases and J by 0 bases, leaving 15 bases between them. Germline CDR1 and CDR2: GTSNPN and SVGIG (reference sequence). CDR3 length: 15 amino acids.

The chain uses TRBV10-3 and TRBJ1-1, with a possible D match to TRBD1 (6 bases). V lost 6 bases and J 3 bases, leaving 11 bases between the germline ends. There are 13 residues in the CDR3. Germline V gene data show CDR1 as ENHRY and CDR2 as SYGVKD. CDR3 sequence: CAISQGLYTEAFF. CDR3 DNA: TGTGCCATCAGCCAGGGGTTATACACTGAAGCTTTCTTT.

The chain uses TRBV10-3 and TRBJ2-7; D may be TRBD2 (6 bases). Trimming took 3 bases from V and 0 from J, leaving 6 bases between them. Per the germline V gene, CDR1 is ENHRY and CDR2 is SYGVKD. There are 13 residues in the CDR3. The CDR3 reads CAISDGSSYEQYF. The DNA for the CDR3 is TGTGCCATCAGTGACGGGAGCTCCTACGAGCAGTACTTC.

The CDR3 sequence is CATSRTGGRTNEKLFF. The CDR3, as DNA: TGTGCCACCAGCAGGACAGGGGGTCGAACTAATGAAAAACTGTTTTTT. The chain joins TRBV15 to TRBJ1-4; 9 nucleotides match TRBD1. Germline trimming cut 3 bases from V and 1 base from J; bases unmatched to any gene: 3. The CDR3 runs to 16 residues. In germline, CDR1 is LNHNV, CDR2 YYDKDF (reference sequence).

The CDR3 spells CASSERQGHSYEQYF. DNA for the CDR3: TGTGCCAGCAGTGAAAGGCAGGGTCATTCCTACGAGCAGTACTTC. J is TRBJ2-7 and V is TRBV2; the D gene is possibly TRBD1 (5 bases). CDR3 size: 15 residues. Germline lookup yields CDR1 SNHLY and CDR2 FYNNEI. V was clipped by 2 bases and J by 1 base, with 12 bases between them.

The J gene is TRBJ2-2, the V gene TRBV28; 8 bases fit TRBD1. The germline V gene has CDR1 MDHEN and CDR2 SYDVKM. This CDR3 spans 16 amino acids. Trimming took 6 bases from V and 2 from J; bases not matched to a gene: 8. Here the CDR3 reads CASRVEGTGNTGELFF. As DNA, the CDR3 is TGTGCCAGCAGGGTAGAGGGGACAGGTAACACCGGGGAGCTGTTTTTT.

The chain couples TRBV5-3 to TRBJ2-7; 8 positions agree with TRBD1. TRBV5-3 is identified as an open reading frame with a role that is uncertain. This CDR3 region has 14 residues. The V segment lost 1 base and the J segment 6 bases; nucleotides outside the gene matches: 6. CDR3 coding DNA: TGTGCCAGAAGCTTGAGGACAGGGAGTGGCGAGCAGTACTTC. It yields the protein CARSLRTGSGEQYF.

The J gene is TRBJ2-3, the V gene TRBV9; 11 bases match TRBD2. The CDR3 totals 15 residues. Germline V gene data show CDR1 as SGDLS and CDR2 as YYNGEE. Germline trimming cut 2 bases from V and 2 bases from J; bases unmatched to any gene: 1. The CDR3, as DNA: TGTGCCAGCAGCGTGACTAGCGGGATCACAGATACGCAGTATTTT. It encodes CASSVTSGITDTQYF.